Listed below are T cell receptor beta chains from one sample, sequenced in a study of radiation and T cells in renal cell carcinoma. Profiling relied on immunoSEQ multiplex PCR, and the TCRdb table lists in-frame clones only, not all of them. The repertoire has some 130,000 clones, 81% of them found once; the top ten carry 1.9%. This material consisted of blood, taken from a patient whose treatment included radiotherapy and nephrectomy. These receptors were obtained from an older woman with renal cell carcinoma. Each CDR3 is given with its conserved first and last residue. Fields, in order: CDR3 protein, CDR3 DNA, clone size, D gene, V gene, J gene. A D gene is named only where the DNA matches it firmly. Clone size is shown for a subset of rows, as once, few, many or a class of expanded clone.

CASSQESSNTEAFF	TGCGCCAGCAGCCAAGAAAGTTCCAACACTGAAGCTTTCTTT	medium-sized	-	TRBV4-1	TRBJ1-1
CASSGTGLFAFF	TGTGCCAGCAGTGGGACGGGGCTATTCGCTTTCTTT	-	-	TRBV6-1	TRBJ1-1
CAWSVGSSYNSPLHF	TGTGCCTGGAGTGTGGGGAGCTCCTATAATTCACCCCTCCACTTT	once	-	TRBV30	TRBJ1-6
CASSETLLSGMEFF	TGTGCCAGCAGCGAGACCCTCCTAAGCGGGATGGAGTTCTTC	few	TRBD2	TRBV9	TRBJ2-1
CASSLIQGAHQPQHF	TGTGCCAGCAGTTTAATACAGGGGGCTCACCAGCCCCAGCATTTT	-	TRBD1	TRBV27	TRBJ1-5
CASRGQGKDSPLHF	TGTGCCAGCAGAGGACAGGGAAAGGATTCACCCCTCCACTTT	-	TRBD1	TRBV6-6	TRBJ1-6
CASSQEPSNYEQYF	TGCGCCAGCAGCCAAGAGCCAAGCAACTACGAGCAGTACTTC	-	-	TRBV4-3	TRBJ2-7
CASSEWADCYEQYF	TGTGCCAGCAGTGAATGGGCAGACTGCTACGAGCAGTACTTC	-	-	TRBV6-4	TRBJ2-7
CASSFRGRVDTEAFF	TGTGCCAGCAGTTTTCGGGGGCGCGTAGACACTGAAGCTTTCTTT	-	-	TRBV28	TRBJ1-1
CASSQTEQTTGELFF	TGTGCCAGCAGCCAAACAGAACAGACCACCGGGGAGCTGTTTTTT	once	-	TRBV14	TRBJ2-2
CSAGQSNTIYF	TGCAGTGCGGGACAGTCGAACACCATATATTTT	-	TRBD1	TRBV20-1	TRBJ1-3
CASSPGQVYNEQFF	TGTGCCAGTAGTCCCGGACAGGTCTACAATGAGCAGTTCTTC	-	TRBD1	TRBV19	TRBJ2-1
CASSATENTEAFF	TGTGCCAGCAGTGCCACAGAGAACACTGAAGCTTTCTTT	-	-	TRBV6-1	TRBJ1-1
CASSDNGRDYGYTF	TGTGCCAGCAGTGATAACGGCAGGGACTATGGCTACACCTTC	-	-	TRBV6-1	TRBJ1-2
CASSPRQGAREQYF	TGTGCCAGCAGCCCACGACAGGGGGCGAGGGAGCAGTACTTC	-	TRBD1	TRBV4-2	TRBJ2-7
CASSLGLGNTGELFF	TGCGCCAGCAGCTTGGGACTAGGAAACACCGGGGAGCTGTTTTTT	-	-	TRBV5-1	TRBJ2-2
CASSINRPGLANYGYTF	TGTGCCAGTAGTATAAACAGGCCCGGTCTCGCTAACTATGGCTACACCTTC	-	-	TRBV19	TRBJ1-2
CAISGNSNTEAFF	TGTGCCATCAGTGGCAATTCGAACACTGAAGCTTTCTTT	-	-	TRBV10-3	TRBJ1-1
CASSPRNRGTEQFF	TGTGCCAGTAGTCCAAGGAACAGGGGCACTGAGCAGTTCTTC	-	TRBD1	TRBV19	TRBJ2-1
CASRIGLAGTGELFF	TGTGCCAGCAGGATCGGACTGGCGGGCACCGGGGAGCTGTTTTTT	-	-	TRBV2	TRBJ2-2